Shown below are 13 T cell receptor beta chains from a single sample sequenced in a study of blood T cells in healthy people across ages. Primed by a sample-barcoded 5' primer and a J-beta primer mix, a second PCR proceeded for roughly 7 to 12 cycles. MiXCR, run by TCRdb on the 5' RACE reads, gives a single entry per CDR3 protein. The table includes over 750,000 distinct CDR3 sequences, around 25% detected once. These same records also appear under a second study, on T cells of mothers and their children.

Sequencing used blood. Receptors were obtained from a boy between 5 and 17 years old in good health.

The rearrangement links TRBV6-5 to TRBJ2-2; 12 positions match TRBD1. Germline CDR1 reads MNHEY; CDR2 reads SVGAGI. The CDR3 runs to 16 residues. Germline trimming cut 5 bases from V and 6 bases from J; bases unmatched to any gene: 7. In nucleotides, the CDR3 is TGTGCCAGCAGTACTGGGACAGGGGGCAGGGCCGGGGAGCTGTTTTTT. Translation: CASSTGTGGRAGELFF.

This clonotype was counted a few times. CDR3 DNA: TGTGCCATCAGTGAAATTGAAGGACAGTCCACATTTAAGTACTTC. Translated: CAISEIEGQSTFKYF. This rearrangement joins TRBV10-3 to TRBJ2-5; perhaps TRBD1 as D (6 bases). Trimming took off 3 bases at V and 12 bases at J, with 23 bases between the two ends. Looked up from germline, CDR1 is ENHRY and CDR2 is SYGVKD. CDR3 size: 15 residues.

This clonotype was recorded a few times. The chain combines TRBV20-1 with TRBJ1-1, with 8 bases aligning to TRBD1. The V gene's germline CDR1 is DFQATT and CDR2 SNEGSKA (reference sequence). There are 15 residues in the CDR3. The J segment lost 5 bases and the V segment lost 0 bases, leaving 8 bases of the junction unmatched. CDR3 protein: CSARDLGQVRTEAFF. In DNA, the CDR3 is TGCAGTGCTAGAGATCTGGGACAGGTAAGAACTGAAGCTTTCTTT.

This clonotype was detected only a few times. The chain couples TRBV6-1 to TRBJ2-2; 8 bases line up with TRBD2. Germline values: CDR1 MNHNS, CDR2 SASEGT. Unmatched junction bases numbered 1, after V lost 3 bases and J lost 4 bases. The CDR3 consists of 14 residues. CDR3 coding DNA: TGTGCCAGCAGTGACGGGAGGGCCACCGGGGAGCTGTTTTTT. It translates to CASSDGRATGELFF.

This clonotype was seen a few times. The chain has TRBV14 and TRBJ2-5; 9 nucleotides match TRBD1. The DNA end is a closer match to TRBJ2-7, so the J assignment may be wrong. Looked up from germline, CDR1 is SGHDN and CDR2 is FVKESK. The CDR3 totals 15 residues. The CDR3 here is CASSRTGVGNHEQYF. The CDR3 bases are TGTGCCAGCAGTCGGACAGGGGTAGGCAACCACGAGCAGTACTTC.

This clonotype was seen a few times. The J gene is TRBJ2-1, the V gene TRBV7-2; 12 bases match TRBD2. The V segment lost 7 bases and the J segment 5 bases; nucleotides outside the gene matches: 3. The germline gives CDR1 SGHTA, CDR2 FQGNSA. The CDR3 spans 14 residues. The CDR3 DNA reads TGTGCCAGCACCAGGACTAGCGGGGACAATGAGCAGTTCTTC. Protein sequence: CASTRTSGDNEQFF.

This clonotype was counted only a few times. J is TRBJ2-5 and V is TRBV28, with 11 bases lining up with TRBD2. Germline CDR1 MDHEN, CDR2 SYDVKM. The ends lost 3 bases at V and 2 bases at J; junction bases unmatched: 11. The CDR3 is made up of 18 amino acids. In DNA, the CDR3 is TGTGCCAGCAGTTTTCCCGGGACTAGCGGAGTTATTCAAGAGACCCAGTACTTC. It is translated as CASSFPGTSGVIQETQYF.

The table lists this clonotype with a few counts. CDR3 DNA sequence: TGTGCCATCAGTGAGTCGTTCGTAAACATTCAGTACTTC. Its protein product is CAISESFVNIQYF. The chain recombines TRBV10-3 with TRBJ2-4; D remains unclear. CDR3 size: 13 residues. The V end lost 0 bases, the J end lost 6 bases, and 6 bases lay between the germline ends. Germline V gives CDR1 ENHRY, CDR2 SYGVKD.

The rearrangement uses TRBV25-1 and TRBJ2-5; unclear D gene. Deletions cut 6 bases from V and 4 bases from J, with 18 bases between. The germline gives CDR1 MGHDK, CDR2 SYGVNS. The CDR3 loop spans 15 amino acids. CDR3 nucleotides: TGTGCCAGCAGCCCACGGACGAAACCAGGAGAGACCCAGTACTTC. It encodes CASSPRTKPGETQYF. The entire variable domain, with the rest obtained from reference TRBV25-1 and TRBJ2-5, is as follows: EADIYQTPRYLVIGTGKKITLECSQTMGHDKMYWYQQDPGMELHLIHYSYGVNSTEKGDLSSESTVSRIRTEHFPLTLESARPSHTSQYLCASSPRTKPGETQYFGPGTRLLVL.

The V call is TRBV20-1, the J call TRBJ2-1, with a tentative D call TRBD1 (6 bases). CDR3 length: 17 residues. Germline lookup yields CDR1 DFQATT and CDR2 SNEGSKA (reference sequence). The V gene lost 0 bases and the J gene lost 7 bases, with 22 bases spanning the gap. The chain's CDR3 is CSARDIFSSLRGNEQFF. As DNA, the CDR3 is TGCAGTGCTAGAGATATTTTCAGCAGCCTTAGGGGGAATGAGCAGTTCTTC.

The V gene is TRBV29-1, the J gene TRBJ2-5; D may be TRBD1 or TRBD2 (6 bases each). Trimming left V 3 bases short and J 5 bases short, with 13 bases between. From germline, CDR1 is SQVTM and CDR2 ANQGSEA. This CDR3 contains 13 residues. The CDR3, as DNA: TGCAGCGTTGATTGGGGGGCCGGCGAGACCCAGTACTTC. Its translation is CSVDWGAGETQYF.

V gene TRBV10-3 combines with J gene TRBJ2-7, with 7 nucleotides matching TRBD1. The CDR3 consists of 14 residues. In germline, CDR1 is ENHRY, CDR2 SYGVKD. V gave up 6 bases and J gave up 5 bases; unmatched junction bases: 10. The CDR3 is CAISTTDRDDEQYF. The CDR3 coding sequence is TGTGCCATCAGCACCACCGACAGGGACGACGAGCAGTACTTC.

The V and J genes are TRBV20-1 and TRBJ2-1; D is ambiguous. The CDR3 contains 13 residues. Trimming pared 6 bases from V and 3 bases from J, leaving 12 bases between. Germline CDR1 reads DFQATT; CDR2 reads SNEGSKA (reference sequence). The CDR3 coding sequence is TGCAGTGCCCAAGGGCCCGGCTACAATGAGCAGTTCTTC. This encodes CSAQGPGYNEQFF.